The sequence of this T cell receptor (beta chain) was determined in a study of CD8 T cells in ankylosing spondylitis. Quantitative 5'-RACE was performed with molecular barcodes, and it yielded the TCR beta libraries. One entry per CDR3 protein, called by TCRdb with MiXCR from the 5' RACE reads. The sample has hundreds of thousands of distinct CDR3 sequences, 10% to 13% seen once. Deletions cut 0 bases from V and 0 bases from J, with 10 bases between. The CDR3 covers 16 residues. Germline V gene lookup returns CDR1 MNHEY and CDR2 SVGEGT. Turning to this clonotype: Its specificity is not known.

Findings and caveats of the study: Matched ankylosing spondylitis synovial fluid reportedly showed significant enrichment of disease-linked clones. Ankylosing spondylitis blood appeared to be characterized by a TCR beta motif of 8 or 9 highly homologous variants.

The chain couples TRBV6-2 or TRBV6-3 to TRBJ2-3; D remains unclear. Sequenced input: blood, either unsorted or a sorted T cell fraction (not recorded which). The sequence derives from a male donor with ankylosing spondylitis or in good health (not recorded which). CDR3 nucleotide sequence: TGTGCCAGCAGTTACTCGACCAAAGAAAGCACAGATACGCAGTATTTT. Translation: CASSYSTKESTDTQYF.